The 24 T cell receptor beta chains reported below all come from one sample, sequenced in a study of blood T cell repertoires in COVID-19 (TCRdb year 2020). The library was made by the immunoSEQ multiplex PCR assay. TCRdb provides this immuneACCESS table in a form limited to in-frame rearrangements. Some clones are lacking; in checked studies, under half of them reflect an unresolved V gene, and why the rest are absent is not known. The sample yields roughly 150,000 clones; 85% to 90% were counted once. Around 6.3% of the sample is taken by the ten largest. Sequenced material: peripheral blood. All receptors come from an elderly man with acute or convalescent COVID-19.

This clone has only one observation. The chain couples TRBV5-3 to TRBJ1-1, with 8 bases that match TRBD1. TRBV5-3 is designated an ORF whose function remains uncertain. CDR3 length: 16 residues. The ends lost 0 bases at V and 1 base at J; junction bases unmatched: 5. The CDR3 nucleotides are TGTGCCAGAAGCTTGGTGGACAGGGCGGGGAACACTGAAGCTTTCTTT. Amino acid sequence: CARSLVDRAGNTEAFF.

The V and J genes are TRBV23-1 and TRBJ2-5, with a weak D call TRBD2 (7 bases). TRBV23-1 is an ORF for which the function is uncertain. The V and J ends lost 0 bases and 2 bases respectively, with 28 bases between them. The CDR3 contains 21 residues. In nucleotides, the CDR3 is TGCGCCAGCAGTCAATCGTACAAACAGGGAGGGCTTGGGAAAACTCAAGAGACCCAGTACTTC. Translation gives CASSQSYKQGGLGKTQETQYF.

This rearrangement joins TRBV7-3 to TRBJ2-2; 7 nucleotides line up with TRBD1. Germline values: CDR1 SGHTA, CDR2 FQGTGA. Germline trimming cut 4 bases from V and 4 bases from J; bases unmatched to any gene: 9. The CDR3 contains 16 residues. CDR3 nucleotide sequence: TGTGCCAGCAGCTCCGGGACAGCCCTGAGCACCGGGGAGCTGTTTTTT. This encodes CASSSGTALSTGELFF. Drawing the rest from reference TRBV7-3 and TRBJ2-2, the complete variable domain is GAGVSQTPSNKVTEKGKYVELRCDPISGHTALYWYRQSLGQGPEFLIYFQGTGAADDSGLPNDRFFAVRPEGSVSTLKIQRTERGDSAVYLCASSSGTALSTGELFFGEGSRLTVL.

The chain employs TRBV2 and TRBJ1-1; tentative D call: TRBD1 (5 bases). The V gene's germline CDR1 is SNHLY and CDR2 FYNNEI. The V gene lost 3 bases and the J gene lost 2 bases, with 10 bases spanning the gap. The CDR3 is 14 amino acids. CDR3 nucleotides: TGTGCCAGCAGTGACCGGACAAAAAACACTGAAGCTTTCTTT. It is translated as CASSDRTKNTEAFF.

The chain employs TRBV29-1 and TRBJ1-3, with D possibly being TRBD1 (6 bases). CDR1 is SQVTM, CDR2 ANQGSEA, per germline. CDR3 length: 13 amino acids. V was clipped by 6 bases and J by 7 bases, with 16 bases between them. The chain's CDR3 is CSVLGGGLNTIYF. The DNA of the CDR3 is TGCAGCGTCCTAGGCGGGGGGCTGAACACCATATATTTT.

The chain uses TRBV5-6 and TRBJ2-2; D remains ambiguous. This CDR3 is 12 amino acids long. Germline V gives CDR1 SGHDT, CDR2 YYEEEE. Trimming pared 2 bases from V and 6 bases from J, leaving 5 bases between. As DNA, the CDR3 is TGTGCCAGCAGCTTCTCGGCCGGGGAGCTGTTTTTT. This encodes CASSFSAGELFF.

The chain uses TRBV7-2 and TRBJ1-2; the D is unclear. This CDR3 is built from 15 residues. V lost 1 base, J lost 4 bases, and 13 bases lay in between. Germline lookup yields CDR1 SGHTA and CDR2 FQGNSA. CDR3 coding DNA: TGTGCCAGCAGCTTAGGGCGGGCCTTCCCCTATGGCTACACCTTC. Protein: CASSLGRAFPYGYTF. Complete variable domain (other parts from reference TRBV7-2 and TRBJ1-2): GAGVSQSPSNKVTEKGKDVELRCDPISGHTALYWYRQSLGQGLEFLIYFQGNSAPDKSGLPSDRFSAERTGGSVSTLTIQRTQQEDSAVYLCASSLGRAFPYGYTFGSGTRLTVV.

This chain connects TRBV5-1 to TRBJ2-1; 7 positions agree with TRBD2. Unmatched junction bases numbered 9, after V lost 4 bases and J lost 5 bases. The CDR3 spans 15 residues. Per germline, CDR1 SGHRS and CDR2 YFSETQ. The CDR3 sequence is CASSPPGGGNNEQFF. The CDR3 DNA follows: TGCGCCAGCAGCCCACCTGGCGGGGGAAACAATGAGCAGTTCTTC.

The chain combines TRBV7-2 with TRBJ2-1; D uncertain. CDR1 SGHTA and CDR2 FQGNSA come from the germline V gene. The ends were cut back, 3 bases at V and 2 bases at J, with 14 bases in the middle. The CDR3 spans 16 residues. CDR3 amino acids: CASSLFLSETYNEQFF. The CDR3, as DNA: TGTGCCAGCAGCTTGTTTTTGAGCGAAACCTACAATGAGCAGTTCTTC.

This clone was counted once. Germline is not matched at one junction end, which may reflect a read error. CDR3 sequence: CASSSGTSNTGELFF. The CDR3 nucleotides read TGTGCCAGCAGCTCCGGGACTAGCAACACTGGGGAGCTGTTTTTT. This chain joins TRBV11-1 and TRBJ2-2; 9 bases line up with TRBD2. CDR3 length equals 15 residues. Germline CDR1 SGHAT, CDR2 FQDESV (reference sequence).

This clone was seen a single time. The J gene is TRBJ1-2, the V gene TRBV19; 9 bases are a match to TRBD1. Germline assignment: CDR1 LNHDA and CDR2 SQIVND (reference sequence). The trim removed 3 bases at V and 6 bases at J, leaving 11 bases unmatched. The length of the CDR3 is 16 residues. DNA of the CDR3: TGTGCCAGTAGTATCCCCCCCGGGACAGGGATAAATGGCTACACCTTC. It translates to CASSIPPGTGINGYTF.

In this sample, this clone turned up a few times. The chain is built from TRBV19 and TRBJ1-2; tentatively, D is TRBD1 (5 bases). CDR3 size: 14 residues. V lost 7 bases to trimming and J lost 1 base, with 13 bases between them. From germline, CDR1 is LNHDA and CDR2 SQIVND (reference sequence). The CDR3 DNA is TGTGCCAGTACCCTTCGGGGGATTAACTATGGCTACACCTTC. Translation gives CASTLRGINYGYTF.

This clone was observed a few times. The V and J genes are TRBV15 and TRBJ2-7, with 9 bases that match TRBD1. The CDR3 consists of 13 residues. CDR1 is LNHNV, CDR2 YYDKDF, per germline (reference sequence). Trimming cost V 5 bases and J 5 bases; bases outside gene matches: 4. The CDR3 coding sequence is TGTGCCACCAGCGGACGGGACAGGGACGAGCAGTACTTC. Protein: CATSGRDRDEQYF.

The chain employs TRBV5-1 and TRBJ2-5, with 8 bases aligning to TRBD1. Germline V gene lookup returns CDR1 SGHRS and CDR2 YFSETQ. V trimming: 3 bases; J trimming: 3 bases; junction bases outside the gene matches: 4. This CDR3 comprises 14 residues. The CDR3 sequence: CASSSGTGKETQYF. CDR3 bases: TGCGCCAGCAGCTCCGGGACAGGAAAAGAGACCCAGTACTTC.

The chain is built from TRBV28 and TRBJ1-1; D not resolved. Germline values: CDR1 MDHEN, CDR2 SYDVKM. CDR3 size: 12 residues. The V gene lost 5 bases and the J gene lost 3 bases, with 7 bases spanning the gap. In nucleotides, the CDR3 is TGTGCCAGCAGTATAGAGGACACTGAAGCTTTCTTT. Its translation: CASSIEDTEAFF.

This clone was counted once. The V call is TRBV14, the J call TRBJ1-4; D might be TRBD1 (5 bases). This CDR3 spans 14 amino acids. Trimming left V 1 base short and J 8 bases short, with 11 bases between. Germline CDR1 reads SGHDN; CDR2 reads FVKESK. CDR3 in DNA: TGTGCCAGCAGCCAAGGAGGACACGACGAAAAACTGTTTTTT. Its translation is CASSQGGHDEKLFF. Full variable domain (rest looked up from reference TRBV14 and TRBJ1-4): EAGVTQFPSHSVIEKGQTVTLRCDPISGHDNLYWYRRVMGKEIKFLLHFVKESKQDESGMPNNRFLAERTGGTYSTLKVQPAELEDSGVYFCASSQGGHDEKLFFGSGTQLSVL.

The chain recombines TRBV18 with TRBJ2-1; 8 bases are shared with TRBD2. Germline loops: CDR1 KGHSH, CDR2 LQKENI. This CDR3 has 14 residues. V lost 6 bases, J lost 5 bases, and 6 bases stayed unmatched. In DNA, the CDR3 is TGTGCCAGCTCCCAAGGGACTAGTGACAATGAGCAGTTCTTC. Protein: CASSQGTSDNEQFF.

This clone appeared a single time. The CDR3 coding sequence is TGTGCCAGCAGCCCGAGTTCCGGCAATCAGCCCCAGCATTTT. Its protein product is CASSPSSGNQPQHF. The rearrangement uses TRBV3-1 (or the pseudogene TRBV3-2) and TRBJ1-5; no firm D call. Trimming left V 4 bases short and J 2 bases short, with 9 bases between. Germline CDR1 is LGHDT and CDR2 is YNNKEL (reference sequence). The CDR3 totals 14 residues.

This rearrangement joins TRBV7-9 to TRBJ2-7; 15 bases are shared with TRBD2. Germline lookup yields CDR1 SEHNR and CDR2 FQNEAQ (reference sequence). V shed 4 bases and J 3 bases; nucleotides not matched to a gene: 7. The CDR3 loop spans 17 amino acids. CDR3 DNA: TGTGCCAGCAGCTCCCCGGGACTAGCGGGGGGTCACTACGAGCAGTACTTC. The encoded protein is CASSSPGLAGGHYEQYF. The variable domain in full, completed from reference TRBV7-9 and TRBJ2-7, reads DTGVSQNPRHKITKRGQNVTFRCDPISEHNRLYWYRQTLGQGPEFLTYFQNEAQLEKSRLLSDRFSAERPKGSFSTLEIQRTEQGDSAMYLCASSSPGLAGGHYEQYFGPGTRLTVT.

The V and J genes are TRBV5-1 and TRBJ2-5, with a possible D match to TRBD2 (6 bases). Per germline, CDR1 SGHRS and CDR2 YFSETQ. V lost 4 bases and J lost 1, with 11 bases in between. This CDR3 comprises 14 residues. This CDR3 reads CASSHGTPQETQYF. The CDR3 region has the DNA TGCGCCAGCAGCCACGGGACTCCCCAAGAGACCCAGTACTTC.

The rearrangement uses TRBV6-5 and TRBJ1-2; D not resolved. CDR1 and CDR2 (germline): MNHEY, SVGAGI. The CDR3 spans 12 residues. Trimming took 8 bases from V and 9 from J, leaving 16 bases between them. For the CDR3, the DNA is TGTGCCAGCGGTCCGGGAGTAGGAAGCTACACCTTC. Protein sequence: CASGPGVGSYTF.

This clone was seen ten or more times. V and J are TRBV6-6 and TRBJ2-2; 7 bases align to TRBD1. Germline trimming cut 8 bases from V and 4 bases from J; bases unmatched to any gene: 7. The germline gives CDR1 MNHNY, CDR2 SVGAGI (reference sequence). This CDR3 contains 14 residues. In DNA, the CDR3 is TGTGCCAGCGTCGAGACAGGGATCACCGGGGAGCTGTTTTTT. Translated: CASVETGITGELFF.

The genes are TRBV6-6 and TRBJ2-5; 7 nucleotides agree with TRBD1. The CDR3 totals 14 residues. From germline, CDR1 is MNHNY and CDR2 SVGAGI (reference sequence). V shed 6 bases and J 1 base; nucleotides not matched to a gene: 5. The CDR3: CASRPRGLQETQYF. The DNA for the CDR3 is TGTGCCAGCAGACCAAGGGGGCTCCAAGAGACCCAGTACTTC.

A word on this clone: The DNA is left out, because the CDR3 cannot be placed on it with certainty; the CDR3 is given as TCRdb lists it. The chain carries TRBV19 and TRBJ1-2; TRBD1, the table's D call, lacks a check against the DNA. The CDR3 extends over 14 residues, inclusive of both ends. CDR1 LNHDA and CDR2 SQIVND come from the germline V gene (reference sequence). CDR3 region: CASTSAGGAYGYTF.